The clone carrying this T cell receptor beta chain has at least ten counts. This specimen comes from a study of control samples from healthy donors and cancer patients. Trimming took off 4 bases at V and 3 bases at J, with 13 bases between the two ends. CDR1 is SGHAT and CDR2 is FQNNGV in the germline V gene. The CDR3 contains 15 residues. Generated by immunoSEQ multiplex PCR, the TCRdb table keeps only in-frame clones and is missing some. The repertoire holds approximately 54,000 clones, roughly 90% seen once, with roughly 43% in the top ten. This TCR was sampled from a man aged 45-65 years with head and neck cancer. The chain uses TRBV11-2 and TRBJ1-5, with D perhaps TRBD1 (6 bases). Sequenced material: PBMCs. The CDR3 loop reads CASSSLQGNNQPQHF. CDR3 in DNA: TGTGCCAGCAGCTCCCTACAGGGAAACAATCAGCCCCAGCATTTT.